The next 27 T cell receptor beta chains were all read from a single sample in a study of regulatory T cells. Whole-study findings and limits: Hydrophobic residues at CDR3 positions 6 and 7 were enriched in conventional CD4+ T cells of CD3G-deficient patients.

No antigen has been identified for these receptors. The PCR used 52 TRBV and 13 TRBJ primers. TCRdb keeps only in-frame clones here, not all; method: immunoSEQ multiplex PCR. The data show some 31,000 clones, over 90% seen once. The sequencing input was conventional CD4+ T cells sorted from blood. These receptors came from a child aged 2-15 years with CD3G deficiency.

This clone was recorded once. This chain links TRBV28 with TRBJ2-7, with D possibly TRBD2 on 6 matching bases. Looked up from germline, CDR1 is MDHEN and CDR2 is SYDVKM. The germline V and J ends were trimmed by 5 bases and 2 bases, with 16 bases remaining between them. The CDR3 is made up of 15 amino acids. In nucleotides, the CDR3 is TGTGCCAGCAGTCCCGCGACTAGGGTCCCCTACGAGCAGTACTTC. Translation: CASSPATRVPYEQYF.

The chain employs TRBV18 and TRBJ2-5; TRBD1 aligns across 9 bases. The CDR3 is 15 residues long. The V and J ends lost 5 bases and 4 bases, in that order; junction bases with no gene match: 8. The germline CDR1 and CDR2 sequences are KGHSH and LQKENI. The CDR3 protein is CASSSTGGRRETQYF. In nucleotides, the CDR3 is TGTGCCAGCTCATCCACAGGGGGCCGGAGAGAGACCCAGTACTTC. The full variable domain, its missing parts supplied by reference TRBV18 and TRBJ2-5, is NAGVMQNPRHLVRRRGQEARLRCSPMKGHSHVYWYRQLPEEGLKFMVYLQKENIIDESGMPKERFSAEFPKEGPSILRIQQVVRGDSAAYFCASSSTGGRRETQYFGPGTRLLVL.

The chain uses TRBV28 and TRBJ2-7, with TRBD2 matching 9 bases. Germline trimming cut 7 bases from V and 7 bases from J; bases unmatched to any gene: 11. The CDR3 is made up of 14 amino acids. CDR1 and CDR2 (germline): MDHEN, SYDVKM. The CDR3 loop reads CASKKGGRAEEQYF. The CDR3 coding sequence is TGTGCCAGCAAGAAAGGCGGGAGGGCGGAAGAGCAGTACTTC.

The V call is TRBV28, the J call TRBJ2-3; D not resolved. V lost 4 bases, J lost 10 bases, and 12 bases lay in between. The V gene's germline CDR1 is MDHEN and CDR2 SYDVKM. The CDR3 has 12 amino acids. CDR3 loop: CASSSAYSPQYF. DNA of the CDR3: TGTGCCAGCAGTTCCGCCTACAGCCCGCAGTATTTT.

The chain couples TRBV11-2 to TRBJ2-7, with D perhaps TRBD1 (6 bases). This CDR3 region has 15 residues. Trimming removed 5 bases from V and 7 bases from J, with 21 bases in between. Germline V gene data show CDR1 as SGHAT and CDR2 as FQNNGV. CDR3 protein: CASSPGDRHRGEQYF. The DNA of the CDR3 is TGTGCCAGCAGCCCAGGGGACCGCCACCGGGGTGAGCAGTACTTC.

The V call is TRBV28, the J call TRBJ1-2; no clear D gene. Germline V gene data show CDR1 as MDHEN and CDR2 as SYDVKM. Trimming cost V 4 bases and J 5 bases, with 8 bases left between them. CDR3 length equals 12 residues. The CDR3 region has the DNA TGTGCCAGCAGTTCCAGGCATTATGGCTACACCTTC. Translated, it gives CASSSRHYGYTF.

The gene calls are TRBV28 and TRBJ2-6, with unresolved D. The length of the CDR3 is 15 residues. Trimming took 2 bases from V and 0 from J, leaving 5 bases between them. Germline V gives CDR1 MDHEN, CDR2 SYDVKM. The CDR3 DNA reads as TGTGCCAGCAGTTTAGACTCCTCTGGGGCCAACGTCCTGACTTTC. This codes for CASSLDSSGANVLTF.

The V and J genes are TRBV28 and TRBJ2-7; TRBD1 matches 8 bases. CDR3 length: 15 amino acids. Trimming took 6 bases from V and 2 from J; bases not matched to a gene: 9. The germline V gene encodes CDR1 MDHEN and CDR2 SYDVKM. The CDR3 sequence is CASRPGQGRAYEQYF. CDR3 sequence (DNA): TGTGCCAGCAGGCCCGGACAGGGTAGGGCCTACGAGCAGTACTTC.

In nucleotides, the CDR3 is TGTGCCAGCAGTCCCTTTCGGGACAGACCCAATGAGCAGTTCTTC. It encodes CASSPFRDRPNEQFF. This rearrangement joins TRBV27 to TRBJ2-1; 7 bases fit TRBD1. The ends lost 5 bases at V and 6 bases at J; junction bases unmatched: 10. Germline-derived CDR1 and CDR2 are MNHEY and SMNVEV (reference sequence). CDR3 length: 15 residues.

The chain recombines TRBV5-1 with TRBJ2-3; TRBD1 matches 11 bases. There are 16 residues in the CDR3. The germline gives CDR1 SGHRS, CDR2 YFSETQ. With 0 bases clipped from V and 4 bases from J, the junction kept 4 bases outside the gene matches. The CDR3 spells CASSLERTGGADTQYF. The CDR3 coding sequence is TGCGCCAGCAGCTTGGAAAGGACAGGGGGCGCAGATACGCAGTATTTT.

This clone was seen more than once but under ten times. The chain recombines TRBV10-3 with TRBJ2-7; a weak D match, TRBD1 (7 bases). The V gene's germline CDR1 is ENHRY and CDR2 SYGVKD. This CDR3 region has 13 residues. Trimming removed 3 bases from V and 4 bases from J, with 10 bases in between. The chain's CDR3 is CAISDSGGYEQYF. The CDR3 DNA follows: TGTGCCATCAGTGACTCAGGGGGGTACGAGCAGTACTTC.

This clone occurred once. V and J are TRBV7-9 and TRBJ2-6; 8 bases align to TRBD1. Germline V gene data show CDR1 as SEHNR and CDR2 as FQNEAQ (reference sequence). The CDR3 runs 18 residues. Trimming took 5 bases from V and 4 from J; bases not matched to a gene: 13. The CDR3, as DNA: TGTGCCAGCAGCCAAACAGGGGGAATTTATTCCGGGGCCAACGTCCTGACTTTC. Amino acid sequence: CASSQTGGIYSGANVLTF.

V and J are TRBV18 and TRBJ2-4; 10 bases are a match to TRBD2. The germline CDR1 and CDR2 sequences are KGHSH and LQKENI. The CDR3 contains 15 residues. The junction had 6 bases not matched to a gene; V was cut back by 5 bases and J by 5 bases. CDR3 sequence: CASSAAGGPQNIQYF. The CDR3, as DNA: TGTGCCAGCTCAGCAGCGGGAGGGCCACAAAACATTCAGTACTTC.

The CDR3 DNA reads as TGTGCCAGCAGTCTTACCACCGGGACAGGGGCGGGGTATGGCTACACCTTC. Residues: CASSLTTGTGAGYGYTF. The V and J genes are TRBV28 and TRBJ1-2; 10 bases map to TRBD1. Trimming cost V 5 bases and J 5 bases; bases outside gene matches: 14. Germline V CDR1 and CDR2: MDHEN, SYDVKM. The CDR3 has 17 residues.

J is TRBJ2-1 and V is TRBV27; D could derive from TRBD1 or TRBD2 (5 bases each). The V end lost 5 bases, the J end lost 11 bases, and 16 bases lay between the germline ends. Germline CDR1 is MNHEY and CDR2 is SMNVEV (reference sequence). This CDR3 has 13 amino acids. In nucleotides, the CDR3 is TGTGCCAGCAGTAAAGAACGGGGCCTGAAGCAGTTCTTC. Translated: CASSKERGLKQFF.

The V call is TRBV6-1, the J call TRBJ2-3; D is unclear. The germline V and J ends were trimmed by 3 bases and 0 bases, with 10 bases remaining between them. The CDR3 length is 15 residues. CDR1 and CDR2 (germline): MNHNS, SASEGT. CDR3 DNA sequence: TGTGCCAGCAGTGACGGCAGGATTAGCACAGATACGCAGTATTTT. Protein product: CASSDGRISTDTQYF.

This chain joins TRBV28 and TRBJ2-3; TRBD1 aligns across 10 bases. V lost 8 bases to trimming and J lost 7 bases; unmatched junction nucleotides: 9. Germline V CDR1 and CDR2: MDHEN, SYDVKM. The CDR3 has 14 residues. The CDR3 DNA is TGTGCCAGCGGCCTGACAGGGGGCGCAAATACGCAGTATTTT. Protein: CASGLTGGANTQYF.

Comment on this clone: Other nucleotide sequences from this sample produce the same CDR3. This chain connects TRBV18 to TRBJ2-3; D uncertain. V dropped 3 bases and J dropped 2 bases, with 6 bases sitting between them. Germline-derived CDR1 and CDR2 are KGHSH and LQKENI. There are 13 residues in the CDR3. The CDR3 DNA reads TGTGCCAGCTCACCCCATTCCACAGATACGCAGTATTTT. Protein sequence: CASSPHSTDTQYF.

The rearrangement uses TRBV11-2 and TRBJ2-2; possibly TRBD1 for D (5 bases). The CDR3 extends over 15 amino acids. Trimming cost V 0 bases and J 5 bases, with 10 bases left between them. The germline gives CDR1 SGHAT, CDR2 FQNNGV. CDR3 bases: TGTGCCAGCAGCTTAGAGGGGCGCGTTACCGGGGAGCTGTTTTTT. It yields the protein CASSLEGRVTGELFF.

CDR3 sequence: CASSFEAGTEQYF. Written as DNA, the CDR3 is TGCGCCAGCAGCTTCGAAGCGGGAACCGAGCAGTACTTC. The chain has TRBV5-1 and TRBJ2-7, with 7 bases that match TRBD2. The germline V gene has CDR1 SGHRS and CDR2 YFSETQ. The J segment lost 6 bases and the V segment lost 2 bases, leaving 5 bases of the junction unmatched. The CDR3 totals 13 residues.

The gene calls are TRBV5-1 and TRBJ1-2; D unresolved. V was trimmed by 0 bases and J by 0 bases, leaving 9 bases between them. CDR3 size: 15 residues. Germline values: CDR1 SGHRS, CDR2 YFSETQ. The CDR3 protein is CASSLGHSTNYGYTF. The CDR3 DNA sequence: TGCGCCAGCAGCTTGGGACATTCAACTAACTATGGCTACACCTTC.

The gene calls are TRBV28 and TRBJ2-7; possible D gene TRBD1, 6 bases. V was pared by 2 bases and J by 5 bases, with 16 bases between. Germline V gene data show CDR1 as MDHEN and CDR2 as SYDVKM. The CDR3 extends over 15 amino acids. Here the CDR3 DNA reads TGTGCCAGCAGTTTAGTATTCGGCAGGGGCCACGAGCAGTACTTC. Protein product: CASSLVFGRGHEQYF. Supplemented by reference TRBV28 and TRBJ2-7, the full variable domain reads DVKVTQSSRYLVKRTGEKVFLECVQDMDHENMFWYRQDPGLGLRLIYFSYDVKMKEKGDIPEGYSVSREKKERFSLILESASTNQTSMYLCASSLVFGRGHEQYFGPGTRLTVT.

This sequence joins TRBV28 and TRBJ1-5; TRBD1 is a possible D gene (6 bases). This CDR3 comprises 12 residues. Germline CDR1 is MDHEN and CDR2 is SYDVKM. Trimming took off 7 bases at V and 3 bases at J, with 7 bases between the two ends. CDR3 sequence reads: CASNRDNQPQHF. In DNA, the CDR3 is TGTGCCAGCAACAGGGACAATCAGCCCCAGCATTTT. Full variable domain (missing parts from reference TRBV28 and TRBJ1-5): DVKVTQSSRYLVKRTGEKVFLECVQDMDHENMFWYRQDPGLGLRLIYFSYDVKMKEKGDIPEGYSVSREKKERFSLILESASTNQTSMYLCASNRDNQPQHFGDGTRLSIL.

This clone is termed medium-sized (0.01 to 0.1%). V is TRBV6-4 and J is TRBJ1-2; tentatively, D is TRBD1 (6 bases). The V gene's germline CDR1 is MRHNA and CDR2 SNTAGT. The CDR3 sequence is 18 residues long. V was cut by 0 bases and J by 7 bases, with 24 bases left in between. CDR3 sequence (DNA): TGTGCCAGCAGTGACTCGTCTGAAGCGTCAGGGGCGCGAGTTGGCTACACCTTC. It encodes CASSDSSEASGARVGYTF.

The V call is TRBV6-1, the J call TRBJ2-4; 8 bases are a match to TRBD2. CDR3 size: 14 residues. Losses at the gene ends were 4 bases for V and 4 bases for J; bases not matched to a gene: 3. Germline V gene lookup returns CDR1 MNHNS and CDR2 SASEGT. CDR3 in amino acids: CASSATSEKNIQYF. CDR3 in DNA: TGTGCCAGCAGTGCGACTAGCGAGAAAAACATTCAGTACTTC.

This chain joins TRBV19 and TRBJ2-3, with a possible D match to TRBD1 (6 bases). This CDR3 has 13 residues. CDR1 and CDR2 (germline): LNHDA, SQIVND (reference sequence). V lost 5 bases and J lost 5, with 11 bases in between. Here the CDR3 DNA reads TGTGCCAGTAGTCCAGGGGCGGGAGATACGCAGTATTTT. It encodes CASSPGAGDTQYF.

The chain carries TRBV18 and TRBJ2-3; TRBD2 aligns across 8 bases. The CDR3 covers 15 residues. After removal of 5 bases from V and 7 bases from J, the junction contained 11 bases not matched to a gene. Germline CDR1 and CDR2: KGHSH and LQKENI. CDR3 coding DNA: TGTGCCAGCTCAGTTTCAAGCGGGAGCATGAATACGCAGTATTTT. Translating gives CASSVSSGSMNTQYF. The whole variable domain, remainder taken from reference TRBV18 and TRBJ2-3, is NAGVMQNPRHLVRRRGQEARLRCSPMKGHSHVYWYRQLPEEGLKFMVYLQKENIIDESGMPKERFSAEFPKEGPSILRIQQVVRGDSAAYFCASSVSSGSMNTQYFGPGTRLTVL.